A selection of T cell receptor beta chains follows, all from one sample in a study of control samples from healthy donors and cancer patients. The method was immunoSEQ multiplex PCR; TCRdb's version includes in-frame clones alone and lacks a portion of them. The data hold 90,000 to 150,000 clones, with around 89% observed a single time. What was sequenced was blood. Receptors originate from a man in his forties or fifties in good health. The CDR3 runs from the conserved cysteine through the conserved F or W. D genes are given only for firm matches. The size of a clone is reported for some rows only, either as once, few or many, or as a class for expanded clones.

>NA|TRBJ1-2|TRBV7-3|NA
TGTGCCAGCAGCCGGGACGGCTCTAACTATGGCTACACCTTC
CASSRDGSNYGYTF
>NA|TRBJ1-1|TRBV7-9|NA
TGTGCCAGCAGCGCCGGTGGGGTGAGGACTGAAGCTTTCTTT
CASSAGGVRTEAFF
>few|TRBJ2-5|TRBV7-8|NA
TGTGCCAGCAGTCCCGACAGGACAGAGACCCAGTACTTC
CASSPDRTETQYF
>few|TRBJ2-3|TRBV9|TRBD2
TGTGCCAGCAGCGTACTAGCGGGGGTCAAAGATACGCAGTATTTT
CASSVLAGVKDTQYF
>NA|TRBJ1-4|TRBV24-1|TRBD1
TGTGCCACCAGCGGACAGGGCTCTGAAAAACTGTTTTTT
CATSGQGSEKLFF
>many|TRBJ2-7|TRBV6-1|NA
TGTGCCAGCAGTGAGTCAAGTGGGGGCCTCTACGAGCAGTACTTC
CASSESSGGLYEQYF
>NA|TRBJ1-2|TRBV11-1|NA
TGTGCCAGCAGCTCCGATGGGACGGGAGGAACGCATGGCTACACCTTC
CASSSDGTGGTHGYTF
>NA|TRBJ1-6|TRBV2|NA
TGTGCCAGCAACGAGCCGCAAAATTCACCCCTCCACTTT
CASNEPQNSPLHF
>NA|TRBJ2-5|TRBV9|NA
TGTGCCAGCAGCGTAGGAGAGACCCGGTACTTC
CASSVGETRYF
>NA|TRBJ2-7|TRBV5-8|TRBD1
TGTGCCAGCAGCTGGGGCGGACAGGGCGGATCCTACGAGCAGTACTTC
CASSWGGQGGSYEQYF
>NA|TRBJ2-7|TRBV20-1|NA
TGCAGTGCCAAGCGACAGATCGAGCAGTACTTC
CSAKRQIEQYF
>NA|TRBJ1-2|TRBV19|TRBD1
TGTGCCAGTAGTACGGACAGGGGTTTTTCTCATGGCTACACCTTC
CASSTDRGFSHGYTF
>NA|TRBJ1-1|TRBV7-9|NA
TGTGCCAGCAGCCCCCGGGGAGGGACTGAAGCTTTCTTT
CASSPRGGTEAFF
>NA|TRBJ2-3|TRBV3-1/TRBV3-2|NA
TGTGCCAGCACTAGCACAGATACGCAGTATTTT
CASTSTDTQYF
>NA|TRBJ2-7|TRBV2|TRBD2
TGTGCCAGCAGGACCCAGCGGGGAAGGATCGAGCAGTACTTC
CASRTQRGRIEQYF
>NA|TRBJ2-1|TRBV12-3/TRBV12-4|TRBD1
TGTGCCAGCAGTTTAGTAGGGGGCAGTGAGCAGTTCTTC
CASSLVGGSEQFF
>once|TRBJ2-7|TRBV18|TRBD1
TGTGCCAGCTCACCTGGGACAGGGAGCGAGCAGTACTTC
CASSPGTGSEQYF
>NA|TRBJ1-2|TRBV29-1|NA
TGCAGCGTTGGGGCTAGACAGCCCCTGGCATTGCTCCCGAAAGGCTACACCTTC
CSVGARQPLALLPKGYTF
>NA|TRBJ1-2|TRBV19|NA
TGTGCCAGTAGTCCCCAGGGTGGCTATGGCTACACCTTC
CASSPQGGYGYTF
>NA|TRBJ2-7|TRBV11-2|TRBD1
TGTGCCAGCAGCCAAAAAACCGGGACAGGACCCTACGAGCAGTACTTC
CASSQKTGTGPYEQYF
>NA|TRBJ2-1|TRBV7-2|TRBD2
TGTGCCAGCAGCGGACTAGCGGGGGGGCACTACAATGAGCAGTTCTTC
CASSGLAGGHYNEQFF
>NA|TRBJ2-1|TRBV5-4|TRBD1
TGTGCCAGCAGCTCAGGACAGGGTTGGGGTCTCGTTTACAATGAGCAGTTCTTC
CASSSGQGWGLVYNEQFF
>NA|TRBJ2-2|TRBV9|NA
TGTGCCAGCAGCGGAGACAGGACCGGGGAGCTGTTTTTT
CASSGDRTGELFF
>once|TRBJ1-3|TRBV24-1|NA
TGTGCCACCAGTGAAACCTCTGGAAACACCATATATTTT
CATSETSGNTIYF
>once|TRBJ1-1|TRBV19|TRBD1
TGTGCCAGTAGTCCCCGGGACAGGAAGAACACTGAAGCTTTCTTT
CASSPRDRKNTEAFF
>NA|TRBJ1-2|TRBV20-1|NA
TGCAGTGCCAGTGCCGGGGGAGGCTATGGCTACACCTTC
CSASAGGGYGYTF
>NA|TRBJ1-2|TRBV14|NA
TGTGCCAGCAGCCATACTTCTGGCAGGGCAAACTATGGCTACACCTTC
CASSHTSGRANYGYTF
>once|TRBJ2-1|TRBV9|TRBD2
TGTGCCAGCAGCGCTGACCCCTTCTTAGCGGGGGGATTCTATGAGCAGTTCTTC
CASSADPFLAGGFYEQFF
>NA|TRBJ2-7|TRBV10-3|NA
TGTGCCATCAGTGAACTATACGAGCAGTACTTC
CAISELYEQYF
>NA|TRBJ1-1|TRBV6-5|NA
TGTGCCAGCAGTTCGACGGGGTTTACTGAAGCTTTCTTT
CASSSTGFTEAFF
>NA|TRBJ2-7|TRBV6-2/TRBV6-3|TRBD2
TGTGCCAGCAGTTCCTCGGGGATAGCGGGGGCGCAGTACTTC
CASSSSGIAGAQYF
>once|TRBJ1-2|TRBV29-1|NA
TGCAGCGTAGCAACAGGCTTTAACTATGGCTACACCTTC
CSVATGFNYGYTF
>NA|TRBJ2-3|TRBV7-7|TRBD2
TGTGCCAGCAGCTTAGGGCGGGGGGGCCGTACAGATACGCAGTATTTT
CASSLGRGGRTDTQYF
>NA|TRBJ2-6|TRBV29-1|NA
TGCAGCGTAGCCGACAGGACTATCTCTGGGGCCAACGTCCTGACTTTC
CSVADRTISGANVLTF
>NA|TRBJ1-5|TRBV18|NA
TGTGCCAGCTCACCGAGGGACACCAATCAGCCCCAGCATTTT
CASSPRDTNQPQHF
>NA|TRBJ1-2|TRBV24-1|TRBD1
TGTGCCACCAGTGACTCCGGACAGGGGGCGATCTATGGCTACACCTTC
CATSDSGQGAIYGYTF
>NA|TRBJ2-5|TRBV7-9|NA
TGTGCCAGCAGACCCGTGGGACGGCGGCAAGAGACCCAGTACTTC
CASRPVGRRQETQYF
>NA|TRBJ2-1|TRBV6-2/TRBV6-3|TRBD2
TGTGCCAGCAGCCACCCCGCAGCGGGGGAAAATGAGCAGTTCTTC
CASSHPAAGENEQFF
>NA|TRBJ2-3|TRBV7-2|TRBD2
TGTGCCAGCAGCTCCGGACTAGCGGGGCCGTCGCAGGCTACGCAGTATTTT
CASSSGLAGPSQATQYF
>NA|TRBJ2-7|TRBV5-1|NA
TGCGCCAGCAGCTTGGACGGGACCAACGAGCAGTACTTC
CASSLDGTNEQYF
>NA|TRBJ2-7|TRBV24-1|NA
TGTGCCACCAGTGTTACGAGAGAGTCCTACGAGCAGTACTTC
CATSVTRESYEQYF
>NA|TRBJ1-1|TRBV10-2|NA
TGCGCCAGCGAAGAGAACAGCAACACTGAAGCTTTCTTT
CASEENSNTEAFF
>NA|TRBJ1-2|TRBV7-9|TRBD1
TGTGCCAGCAGCTTGGGAAGCGGGACAGCCTATGGCTACACCTTC
CASSLGSGTAYGYTF
>NA|TRBJ1-3|TRBV29-1|TRBD1
TGCAGCGTTGTTGAGGGGGCGTCTGGAAACACCATATATTTT
CSVVEGASGNTIYF
>NA|TRBJ1-3|TRBV11-3|NA
TGTGCCAGCAGCTTCCACCGAGGGCCCGGAAACACCATATATTTT
CASSFHRGPGNTIYF
>NA|TRBJ2-5|TRBV27|TRBD2
TGTGCCAGCTCGGGCCGGGGGGGCAAAGAGACCCAGTACTTC
CASSGRGGKETQYF
>NA|TRBJ1-2|TRBV18|TRBD1
TGTGCCAGCTCCCAAGGGACAGAGAATGGCTACACCTTC
CASSQGTENGYTF
>few|TRBJ1-2|TRBV6-5|NA
TGTGCCAGCAGTTACAAACAGGGATCTGGCGGCTACACCTTC
CASSYKQGSGGYTF
>NA|TRBJ1-2|TRBV6-4|NA
TGTGCCAGCAGTGACTTTGGAGATGCCTACACCTTC
CASSDFGDAYTF
>NA|TRBJ2-7|TRBV7-9|TRBD1
TGTGCCAGCAGCTTAGCGGGGACAGGGGTGGACGAGCAGTACTTC
CASSLAGTGVDEQYF
>NA|TRBJ2-7|TRBV27|TRBD2
TGTGCCAGCAGTTTGTGGGCTAGCGGGGGGGGTGGCGAGCAGTACTTC
CASSLWASGGGGEQYF
>NA|TRBJ1-5|TRBV27|TRBD1
TGTGCCAGCAGGAAACAGGGGACAAGCAATCAGCCCCAGCATTTT
CASRKQGTSNQPQHF
>NA|TRBJ2-3|TRBV19|TRBD1
TGTGCCACAACGCCGGGACAGGGGGCTAGGTTTACGCAGTATTTT
CATTPGQGARFTQYF